Sequencing of this TCR beta chain was carried out in a study of OX40 agonist ivuxolimab in advanced cancers. Study-level background: Partial responses occurred in three patients (one hepatocellular carcinoma, two cutaneous melanoma).

Comments on this clone: Its specificity is unknown.

Overall study findings and caveats: Also present in some nonresponders was a low level of normalized T-cell clonal expansion.

This table comes from immunoSEQ multiplex PCR, and its TCRdb copy is limited to in-frame clones, with some not included. The sample has 60,000 to 65,000 clones; about 83% are singletons. This CDR3 has 14 residues. V gave up 1 base and J gave up 5 bases, with 11 bases separating them. Germline assignment: CDR1 KGHSH and CDR2 LQKENI. The sample was CD4+ or CD8+ T cells sorted from blood, taken in a trial of the OX40 agonist ivuxolimab. V and J are TRBV18 and TRBJ2-5; no definite D call. This clonotype was sampled from an adult with an advanced solid tumor such as melanoma, head and neck, liver or kidney cancer. This CDR3 is CASSPLGLWETQYF. The CDR3 nucleotides are TGTGCCAGCTCACCACTAGGGTTATGGGAGACCCAGTACTTC.